These T cell receptor beta chains were read from a single sample in a study of cytomegalovirus exposure and HLA in healthy donors. The data were produced by immunoSEQ multiplex PCR, yet TCRdb's version contains in-frame clones alone and is incomplete. The table has around 180,000 clones, around 80% seen once. Material: PBMCs. Source of these receptors: a man aged 35-49 years in good health and CMV-seronegative. Both conserved end residues are trimmed from each CDR3. Each record gives: J gene, D gene, V gene, CDR3 protein. A D gene is named only where the DNA matches it firmly.

J gene: TRBJ1-6
D gene: .
V gene: TRBV7-8
CDR3 protein: ASSLGTELTPLH

J gene: TRBJ2-2
D gene: TRBD2
V gene: TRBV19
CDR3 protein: AIQASGGTGELF

J gene: TRBJ2-3
D gene: .
V gene: TRBV18
CDR3 protein: ASSPKSAPDTQY

J gene: TRBJ2-5
D gene: .
V gene: TRBV7-2
CDR3 protein: ASSSYQETQY

J gene: TRBJ1-1
D gene: .
V gene: TRBV4-2
CDR3 protein: ASSQGIGTPNTEAF

J gene: TRBJ2-5
D gene: TRBD2
V gene: TRBV5-1
CDR3 protein: ASSLGVGLAGGPRETQY

J gene: TRBJ2-3
D gene: .
V gene: TRBV18
CDR3 protein: ASSPGGGLDTQY

J gene: TRBJ1-3
D gene: .
V gene: TRBV5-6
CDR3 protein: ASSDGTPSGNTIY

J gene: TRBJ1-1
D gene: TRBD1
V gene: TRBV30
CDR3 protein: AWRDNRGRTEAF

J gene: TRBJ2-5
D gene: TRBD2
V gene: TRBV2
CDR3 protein: AGRTSGEETQY

J gene: TRBJ1-1
D gene: .
V gene: TRBV19
CDR3 protein: ASSASGGHTEAF